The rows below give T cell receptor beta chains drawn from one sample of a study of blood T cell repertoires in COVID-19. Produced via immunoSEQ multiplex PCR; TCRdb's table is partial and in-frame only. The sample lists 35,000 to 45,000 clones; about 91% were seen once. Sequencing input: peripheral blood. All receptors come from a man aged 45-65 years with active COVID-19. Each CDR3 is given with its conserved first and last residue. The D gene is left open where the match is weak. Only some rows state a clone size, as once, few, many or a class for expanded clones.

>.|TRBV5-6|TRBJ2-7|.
CASSLSGYEQYF
TGTGCCAGCAGCTTGTCCGGGTACGAGCAGTACTTC
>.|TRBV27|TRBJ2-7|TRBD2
CASSPKSTSGYYEQYF
TGTGCCAGCAGTCCCAAATCGACTAGCGGGTACTACGAGCAGTACTTC
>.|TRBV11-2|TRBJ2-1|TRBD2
CASSFSGTWNEQFF
TGTGCCAGCAGCTTTAGCGGGACTTGGAATGAGCAGTTCTTC
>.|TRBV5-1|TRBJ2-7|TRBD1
CASRRDSNSYEQYF
TGCGCCAGCAGACGGGACAGCAATTCCTACGAGCAGTACTTC
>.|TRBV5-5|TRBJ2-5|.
CASSLETQRVQETQYF
TGTGCCAGCAGCTTGGAGACCCAGCGGGTACAAGAGACCCAGTACTTC
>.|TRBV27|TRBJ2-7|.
CASTPYSGLGIHEQYF
TGTGCCAGCACCCCATATTCAGGGTTGGGAATCCACGAGCAGTACTTC
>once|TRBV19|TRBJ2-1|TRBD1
CASAGQGWNEQFF
TGTGCCAGTGCAGGACAGGGTTGGAATGAGCAGTTCTTC
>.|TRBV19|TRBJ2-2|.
CASSIYAGELFF
TGTGCCAGTAGTATTTATGCCGGGGAGCTGTTTTTT
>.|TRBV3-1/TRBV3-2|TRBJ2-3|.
CASSQDSLASTDTQYF
TGTGCCAGCAGCCAAGATTCACTAGCAAGCACAGATACGCAGTATTTT
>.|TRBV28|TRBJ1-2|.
CASSSSPLNYGYTF
TGTGCCAGCAGTTCCTCCCCACTGAACTATGGCTACACCTTC
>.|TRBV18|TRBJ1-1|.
CASSPPVEDTEAFF
TGTGCCAGCTCACCACCTGTTGAGGACACTGAAGCTTTCTTT
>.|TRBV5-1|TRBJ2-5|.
CASSSLEVETQYF
TGCGCCAGCAGCTCACTAGAGGTTGAGACCCAGTACTTC
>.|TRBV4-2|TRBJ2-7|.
CASSQVGAGGLYEQYF
TGTGCCAGCAGCCAAGTAGGAGCGGGTGGTCTGTACGAGCAGTACTTC
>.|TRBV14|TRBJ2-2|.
CASSSDADAGTGELFF
TGTGCCAGCAGCTCCGACGCGGACGCAGGGACCGGGGAGCTGTTTTTT
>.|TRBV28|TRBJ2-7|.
CASNPGSYYEQYF
TGTGCCAGCAACCCGGGGTCGTACTACGAGCAGTACTTC
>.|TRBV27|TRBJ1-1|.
CASSLRGGTEAFF
TGTGCCAGCAGTTTGCGGGGTGGGACTGAAGCTTTCTTT
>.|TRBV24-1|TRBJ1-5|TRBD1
CATSSAGGESQPQHF
TGTGCCACCAGTTCGGCAGGGGGCGAGAGTCAGCCCCAGCATTTT
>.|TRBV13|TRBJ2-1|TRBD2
CASSSRLAGGYNEQFF
TGTGCCAGCAGCTCAAGACTGGCGGGAGGTTACAATGAGCAGTTCTTC
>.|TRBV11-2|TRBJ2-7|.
CASSLVEAGAHEQYF
TGTGCCAGCAGCTTAGTAGAGGCAGGGGCCCACGAGCAGTACTTC
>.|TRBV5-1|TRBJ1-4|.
CASSRRAGEKLFF
TGCGCCAGCAGTAGGCGGGCGGGCGAAAAACTGTTTTTT
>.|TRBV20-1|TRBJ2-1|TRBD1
CSAVGGHEQFF
TGCAGTGCGGTAGGGGGCCATGAGCAGTTCTTC
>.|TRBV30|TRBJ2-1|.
CAWSPRAGWEQFF
TGTGCCTGGAGTCCCCGCGCTGGTTGGGAGCAGTTCTTC
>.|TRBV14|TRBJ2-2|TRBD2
CASSQKPRTSGNTGELFF
TGTGCCAGCAGCCAAAAACCGCGGACTAGCGGTAACACCGGGGAGCTGTTTTTT
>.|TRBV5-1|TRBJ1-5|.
CASSLSKIHRAQPQHF
TGCGCCAGCAGCTTGTCTAAGATTCACAGAGCCCAGCCCCAGCATTTT
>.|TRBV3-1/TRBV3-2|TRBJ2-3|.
CASSQDNREGNTQYF
TGTGCCAGCAGCCAAGATAACCGGGAAGGGAATACGCAGTATTTT
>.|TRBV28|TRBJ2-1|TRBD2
CASSAGTSGGYEQFF
TGTGCCAGCAGCGCCGGGACTAGCGGGGGGTATGAGCAGTTCTTC
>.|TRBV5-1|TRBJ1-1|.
CASSSRGRAEAFF
TGCGCCAGCAGCTCGCGGGGACGGGCTGAAGCTTTCTTT
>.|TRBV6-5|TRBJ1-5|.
CASSYSRENQPQHF
TGTGCCAGCAGTTACTCTCGAGAAAATCAGCCCCAGCATTTT
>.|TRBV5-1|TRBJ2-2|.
CASSLRSNTGELFF
TGCGCCAGCAGCTTGCGGTCGAACACCGGGGAGCTGTTTTTT
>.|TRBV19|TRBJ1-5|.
CASSDRLGQPQHF
TGTGCCAGTAGTGACAGGTTGGGGCAGCCCCAGCATTTT
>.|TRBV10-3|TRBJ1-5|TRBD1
CAISERDRDSQPQHF
TGTGCCATCAGTGAAAGGGACAGGGATTCACAGCCCCAGCATTTT
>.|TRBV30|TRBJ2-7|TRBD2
CAYSGGSYEQYF
TGTGCCTATAGCGGGGGCTCCTACGAGCAGTACTTC
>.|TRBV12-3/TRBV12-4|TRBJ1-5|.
CASNQGGNQPQHF
TGTGCCAGCAATCAGGGTGGCAATCAGCCCCAGCATTTT
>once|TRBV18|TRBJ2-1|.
CASSPPAVAWEQFF
TGTGCCAGCTCACCACCGGCGGTAGCATGGGAGCAGTTCTTC
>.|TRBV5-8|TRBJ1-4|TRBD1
CASSEDRTTTNEKLFF
TGTGCCAGCAGCGAGGACAGGACTACAACTAATGAAAAACTGTTTTTT
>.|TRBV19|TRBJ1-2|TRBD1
CASSPETGAPSGYTF
TGTGCCAGTAGTCCAGAGACAGGGGCTCCCTCAGGCTACACCTTC
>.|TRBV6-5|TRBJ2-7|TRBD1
CASSSPNRGSDYEQYF
TGTGCCAGCAGTTCGCCCAACAGGGGTTCCGACTACGAGCAGTACTTC
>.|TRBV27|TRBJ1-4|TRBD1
CASSPITGDEKLFF
TGTGCCAGCAGCCCAATTACAGGGGATGAAAAACTGTTTTTT
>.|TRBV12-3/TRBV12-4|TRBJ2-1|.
CASRKGGEQFF
TGTGCCAGCAGGAAAGGGGGTGAGCAGTTCTTC
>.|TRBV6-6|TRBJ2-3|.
CASRTTGMVQYF
TGTGCCAGCAGGACAACAGGGATGGTGCAGTATTTT
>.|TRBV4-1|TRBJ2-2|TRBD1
CASSPLTGAPGELFF
TGCGCCAGCAGCCCCCTGACAGGGGCCCCCGGGGAGCTGTTTTTT